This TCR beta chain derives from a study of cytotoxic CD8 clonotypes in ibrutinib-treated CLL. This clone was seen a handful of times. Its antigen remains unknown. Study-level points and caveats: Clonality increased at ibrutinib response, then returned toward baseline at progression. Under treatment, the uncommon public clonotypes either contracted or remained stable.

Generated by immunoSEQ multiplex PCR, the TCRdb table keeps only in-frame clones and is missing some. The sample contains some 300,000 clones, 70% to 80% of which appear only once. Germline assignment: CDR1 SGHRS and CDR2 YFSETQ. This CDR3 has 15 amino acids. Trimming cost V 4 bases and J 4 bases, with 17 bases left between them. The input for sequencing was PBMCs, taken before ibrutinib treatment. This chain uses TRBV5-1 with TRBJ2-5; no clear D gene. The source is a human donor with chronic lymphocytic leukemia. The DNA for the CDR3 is TGCGCCAGCAGCCAACAGTTAGGCATCTCAGAGACCCAGTACTTC. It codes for CASSQQLGISETQYF.